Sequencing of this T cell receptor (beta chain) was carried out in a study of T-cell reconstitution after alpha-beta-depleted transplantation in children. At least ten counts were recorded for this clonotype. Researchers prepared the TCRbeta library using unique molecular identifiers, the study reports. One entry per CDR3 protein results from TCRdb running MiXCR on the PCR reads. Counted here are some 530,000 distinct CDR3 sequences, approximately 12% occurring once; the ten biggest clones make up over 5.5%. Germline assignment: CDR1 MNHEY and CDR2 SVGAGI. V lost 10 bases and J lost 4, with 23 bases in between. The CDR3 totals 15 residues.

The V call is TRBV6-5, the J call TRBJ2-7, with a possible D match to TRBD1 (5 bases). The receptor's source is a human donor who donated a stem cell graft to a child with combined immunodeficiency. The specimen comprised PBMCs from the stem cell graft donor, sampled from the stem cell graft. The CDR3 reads CATRPSTGTGYEQYF. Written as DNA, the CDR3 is TGTGCCACCAGGCCCTCCACTGGCACAGGTTACGAGCAGTACTTC.